The source of this T cell receptor (beta chain) is a study of blood T cell repertoires in COVID-19. This CDR3 is built from 12 residues. The ends were cut back, 0 bases at V and 8 bases at J, with 7 bases in the middle. In germline, CDR1 is ENHRY, CDR2 SYGVKD. Sequencing was performed with immunoSEQ multiplex PCR; in TCRdb, only in-frame clones are kept and a portion is missing. The table records about 370,000 clones, roughly 90% of them present only once. The source of this sequence is a young woman with COVID-19, enrolled during active disease. The specimen was peripheral blood. V usage is TRBV10-3 and J usage is TRBJ1-2, with D uncertain. This chain's CDR3 is CAISESSGGYTF. CDR3 coding DNA: TGTGCCATCAGTGAGTCTTCGGGGGGCTACACCTTC.